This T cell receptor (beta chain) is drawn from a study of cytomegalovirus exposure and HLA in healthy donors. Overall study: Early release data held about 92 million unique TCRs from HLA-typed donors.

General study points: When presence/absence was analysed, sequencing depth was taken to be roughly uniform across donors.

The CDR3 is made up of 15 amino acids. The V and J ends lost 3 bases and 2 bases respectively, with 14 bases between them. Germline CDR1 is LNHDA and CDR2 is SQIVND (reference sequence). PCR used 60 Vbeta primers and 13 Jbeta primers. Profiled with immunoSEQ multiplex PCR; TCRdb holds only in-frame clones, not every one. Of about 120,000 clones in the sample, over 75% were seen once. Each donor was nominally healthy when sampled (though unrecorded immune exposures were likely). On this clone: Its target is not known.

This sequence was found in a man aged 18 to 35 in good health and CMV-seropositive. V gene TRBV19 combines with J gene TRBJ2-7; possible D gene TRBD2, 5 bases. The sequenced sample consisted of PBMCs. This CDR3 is CASSIEGITAYEQYF. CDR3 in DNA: TGTGCCAGTAGTATTGAGGGAATTACCGCCTACGAGCAGTACTTC.